Below, 10 T cell receptor beta chains from the same sample are listed, as sequenced in a study of CD8 T cells in ankylosing spondylitis. What these receptors recognize is not known. Findings and caveats of the study: What appeared characteristic of ankylosing spondylitis blood was a TCR beta motif of several highly homologous variants.

MiXCR, applied by TCRdb to the 5' RACE reads, yields one record per CDR3 protein. This table has approximately 540,000 distinct CDR3 sequences, approximately 12% appearing once. Sequenced input: blood, either unsorted or a sorted T cell fraction (not recorded which). The receptors were sampled from a male donor with ankylosing spondylitis.

This clonotype came up a few times. The gene calls are TRBV7-6 and TRBJ2-1, with D possibly being TRBD2 (5 bases). The CDR3 contains 15 residues. CDR1 SGHVS and CDR2 FNYEAQ come from the germline V gene. V dropped 2 bases and J dropped 3 bases, with 11 bases sitting between them. The CDR3 DNA is TGTGCCAGCAGCTTAAGGTCCCGGGACTACAATGAGCAGTTCTTC. This translates into CASSLRSRDYNEQFF.

This clonotype was seen at least ten times. V gene TRBV7-8 combines with J gene TRBJ2-3; 7 bases line up with TRBD2. J was trimmed by 14 bases and V by 1 base; bases with no gene match: 12. The V gene's germline CDR1 is SGHVS and CDR2 FQNEAQ. CDR3 length: 14 residues. The CDR3 bases are TGTGCCAGCAGCTTAGTCATACTCGCGGGAGAATCGTATTTT. It yields the protein CASSLVILAGESYF.

This clonotype was counted many times. The CDR3 DNA reads TGTGCCAGCAGCTTATCAGCAAACTATGGCTACACCTTC. Translating gives CASSLSANYGYTF. This chain uses TRBV7-9 with TRBJ1-2; D gene unclear. Germline lookup yields CDR1 SEHNR and CDR2 FQNEAQ (reference sequence). Trimming shortened V by 2 bases and J by 2 bases, and 6 bases separated the two germline ends. The CDR3 has 13 residues.

The chain couples TRBV5-1 to TRBJ2-6; 7 positions match TRBD1. Trimming at V came to 4 bases and at J to 0 bases, leaving 7 bases not matched to a gene. The CDR3 runs to 17 residues. Germline V gene sequence: CDR1 SGHRS, CDR2 YFSETQ. CDR3 protein: CASSGGDRASGANVLTF. CDR3 sequence (DNA): TGCGCCAGCAGCGGGGGTGACAGGGCCTCTGGGGCCAACGTCCTGACTTTC.

This clonotype was found many times. The chain uses TRBV10-3 and TRBJ2-3; tentative D call: TRBD2 (5 bases). Germline assignment: CDR1 ENHRY and CDR2 SYGVKD. The CDR3 covers 11 residues. With 10 bases removed from V and 3 bases from J, the gap between germline ends came to 8 bases. The CDR3 here is CATRRTDTQYF. For the CDR3, the DNA is TGTGCCACAAGGAGGACAGATACGCAGTATTTT.

The chain employs TRBV24-1 and TRBJ2-3; perhaps TRBD2 as D (5 bases). This CDR3 has 16 amino acids. Trimming left V 5 bases short and J 0 bases short, with 14 bases between. CDR1 and CDR2 from the germline V gene are KGHDR and SFDVKD. The CDR3 spells CATSAGIARSTDTQYF. The CDR3 nucleotides read TGTGCCACCAGTGCGGGTATAGCGAGAAGCACAGATACGCAGTATTTT.

The chain links TRBV3-1 to TRBJ2-2, with 9 bases aligning to TRBD1. The J segment lost 5 bases and the V segment lost 3 bases, leaving 7 bases of the junction unmatched. The CDR3 covers 16 residues. CDR1 is LGHDT and CDR2 is YNNKEL in the germline V gene (reference sequence). CDR3 residues: CASSQYRDRVTGELFF. In nucleotides, the CDR3 is TGTGCCAGCAGCCAGTACCGGGACAGGGTAACCGGGGAGCTGTTTTTT.

This clonotype has just a few counts. The V call is TRBV29-1, the J call TRBJ2-2; possibly TRBD1 or TRBD2 for D (5 bases each). Trimming cost V 7 bases and J 4 bases, with 7 bases left between them. The CDR3 runs 11 residues. Per the germline V gene, CDR1 is SQVTM and CDR2 is ANQGSEA. The CDR3 DNA reads as TGCAGCGGAGGGGTCACCGGGGAGCTGTTTTTT. This translates into CSGGVTGELFF.

This clonotype was seen only a few times. V gene TRBV10-3 combines with J gene TRBJ2-1; possibly TRBD1 for D (5 bases). V lost 3 bases to trimming and J lost 0 bases, with 9 bases between them. The CDR3 loop spans 15 amino acids. CDR1 and CDR2 from the germline V gene are ENHRY and SYGVKD. The CDR3, as DNA: TGTGCCATCAGTGAAGGGGCAGTCTCCTACAATGAGCAGTTCTTC. Translated: CAISEGAVSYNEQFF.

This clonotype occurred many times. CDR3 DNA: TGTGCCAGCAGTTTGGGACTAGTTCTTCCCGGGGAGCTGTTTTTT. Its translation is CASSLGLVLPGELFF. The rearrangement uses TRBV12-3 or TRBV12-4 and TRBJ2-2; 8 bases align to TRBD2. Unmatched junction bases numbered 6, after V lost 3 bases and J lost 6 bases. CDR3 length equals 15 residues.